The 12 T cell receptor beta chains in this list originate from one sample, sequenced in a study of T cells in Graves' hyperthyroidism and ophthalmopathy. The CDR3 regions of TCR beta were amplified from RNA transcripts. When the TCR CDR3 underwent first-round RT-PCR, the HTBI primer set was used. Each CDR3 protein is one row after TCRdb ran MiXCR on the multiplex PCR reads. The sample yields 300,000 to 400,000 distinct CDR3 sequences, roughly 15% seen once. Sequencing was carried out using blood. The receptors originated from a woman in her 30s with Graves' ophthalmopathy.

This clonotype was counted at least ten times. This sequence joins TRBV19 and TRBJ2-3; the D gene is possibly TRBD2 (5 bases). V was clipped by 6 bases and J by 2 bases, with 15 bases between them. The CDR3 consists of 15 residues. CDR1 LNHDA and CDR2 SQIVND come from the germline V gene (reference sequence). As DNA, the CDR3 is TGTGCCAGTAGACGGACGGACTCCTACACAGATACGCAGTATTTT. Protein product: CASRRTDSYTDTQYF. Full variable domain (rest looked up from reference TRBV19 and TRBJ2-3): DGGITQSPKYLFRKEGQNVTLSCEQNLNHDAMYWYRQDPGQGLRLIYYSQIVNDFQKGDIAEGYSVSREKKESFPLTVTSAQKNPTAFYLCASRRTDSYTDTQYFGPGTRLTVL.

This clonotype was picked up many times. This rearrangement joins TRBV27 to TRBJ2-3, with D possibly called TRBD1 or TRBD2 (5 bases each). This CDR3 is built from 16 residues. V lost 5 bases, J lost 2 bases, and 17 bases lay in between. Germline loops: CDR1 MNHEY, CDR2 SMNVEV (reference sequence). The CDR3 DNA sequence: TGTGCCAGCAGTCTGGGACCCCGAATATCCACAGATACGCAGTATTTT. Translating gives CASSLGPRISTDTQYF.

This clonotype was counted between two and nine times. The chain combines TRBV6-1 with TRBJ1-3; D perhaps matches TRBD1 (6 bases). Per the germline V gene, CDR1 is MNHNS and CDR2 is SASEGT. V lost 8 bases and J 4 bases, leaving 18 bases between the germline ends. The CDR3 is made up of 15 amino acids. The CDR3 region has the DNA TGTGCCAGCGGCCCCAGGGGTGGCTACGGAAACACCATATATTTT. As protein: CASGPRGGYGNTIYF.

Only one count was recorded for this clonotype. The gene calls are TRBV24-1 and TRBJ2-2; unclear D gene. This CDR3 region has 15 residues. V lost 5 bases and J 2 bases, leaving 11 bases between the germline ends. Looked up from germline, CDR1 is KGHDR and CDR2 is SFDVKD. The CDR3 region has the DNA TGTGCCACCAGTGCTGAGACACCAAACACCGGGGAGCTGTTTTTT. This translates into CATSAETPNTGELFF.

This clonotype was detected many times. The V and J genes are TRBV20-1 and TRBJ2-1, with 10 bases matching TRBD2. Per the germline V gene, CDR1 is DFQATT and CDR2 is SNEGSKA (reference sequence). J was trimmed by 0 bases and V by 5 bases; bases with no gene match: 7. This CDR3 contains 16 residues. The chain's CDR3 is CSALLSGGASYNEQFF. In DNA form, the CDR3 reads TGCAGTGCTCTTCTGAGCGGGGGGGCCTCCTACAATGAGCAGTTCTTC.

This clonotype appeared a few times. The conserved phenylalanine or tryptophan normally closing the CDR3 is absent here, so this likely arose from a read error. The rearrangement uses TRBV20-1 and TRBJ1-2; D not certain. V was pared by 3 bases and J by 5 bases, with 10 bases between. Germline V gene data show CDR1 as DFQATT and CDR2 as SNEGSKA (reference sequence). The CDR3 totals 12 residues. CDR3 sequence (DNA): TGCAGTGCTAGCGTGGGCTTTTATGGCTACACCTAC. Its protein product is CSASVGFYGYTY.

In this sample, this clonotype turned up many times. The rearrangement joins TRBV3-1 to TRBJ2-3; D unclear. Trimming took off 0 bases at V and 4 bases at J, with 5 bases between the two ends. CDR3 length: 13 residues. Per germline, CDR1 LGHDT and CDR2 YNNKEL (reference sequence). In nucleotides, the CDR3 is TGTGCCAGCAGCCAAGAAGAGGCAGATACGCAGTATTTT. Protein product: CASSQEEADTQYF.

This clonotype was seen ten or more times. The rearrangement uses TRBV18 and TRBJ1-2; 8 positions agree with TRBD1. From germline, CDR1 is KGHSH and CDR2 LQKENI. V lost 3 bases, J lost 8 bases, and 11 bases stayed unmatched. The CDR3 extends over 15 amino acids. The CDR3 sequence: CASSPDRGPREGYTF. In nucleotides, the CDR3 is TGTGCCAGCTCACCTGACAGGGGTCCCAGGGAGGGCTACACCTTC.

This clonotype has more than one count but fewer than ten. The chain recombines TRBV6-5 with TRBJ1-3; 8 bases are a match to TRBD1. There are 15 residues in the CDR3. Germline V gives CDR1 MNHEY, CDR2 SVGAGI. V lost 0 bases to trimming and J lost 2 bases; unmatched junction nucleotides: 0. CDR3 coding DNA: TGTGCCAGCAGTTACTCACAGGGGGCTGGAAACACCATATATTTT. Protein: CASSYSQGAGNTIYF.

This clonotype was counted between two and nine times. The V call is TRBV7-9, the J call TRBJ2-7, with TRBD2 identical over 12 bases. Germline V CDR1 and CDR2: SEHNR, FQNEAQ (reference sequence). The V segment lost 5 bases and the J segment 3 bases; nucleotides outside the gene matches: 8. This CDR3 has 16 amino acids. CDR3 protein: CASSLSSGGGVYEQYF. The DNA of the CDR3 is TGTGCCAGCAGCCTCTCTAGCGGGGGGGGAGTCTACGAGCAGTACTTC.

This clonotype was detected many times. The rearrangement uses TRBV2 and TRBJ1-4; possibly TRBD1 for D (5 bases). The CDR3 extends over 16 amino acids. The germline gives CDR1 SNHLY, CDR2 FYNNEI. Trimming left V 4 bases short and J 4 bases short, with 16 bases between. CDR3 region: CASSGAPGLYNEKLFF. The DNA of the CDR3 is TGTGCCAGCAGTGGCGCGCCGGGACTGTATAATGAAAAACTGTTTTTT.

The table lists this clonotype with a few counts. The chain combines TRBV12-3 or TRBV12-4 with TRBJ1-3; TRBD1 might be the D (5 bases). The CDR3 has 12 residues. V was cut by 5 bases and J by 7 bases, with 9 bases left in between. The CDR3 coding sequence is TGTGCCAGCAGTCATGGGGGGAACACCATATATTTT. It translates to CASSHGGNTIYF.